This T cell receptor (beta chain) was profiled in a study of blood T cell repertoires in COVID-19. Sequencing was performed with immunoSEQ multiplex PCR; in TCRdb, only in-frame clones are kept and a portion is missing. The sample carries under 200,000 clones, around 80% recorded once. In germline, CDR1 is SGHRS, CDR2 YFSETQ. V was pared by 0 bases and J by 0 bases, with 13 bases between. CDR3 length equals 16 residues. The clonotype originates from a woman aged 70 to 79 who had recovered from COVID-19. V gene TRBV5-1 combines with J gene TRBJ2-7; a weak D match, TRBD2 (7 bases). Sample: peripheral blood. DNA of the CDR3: TGCGCCAGCAGCTTGGCCGGGGGGCCCCTCTCCTACGAGCAGTACTTC. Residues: CASSLAGGPLSYEQYF.